The entry below gives a single T cell receptor (beta chain) sequence along with its context. Trimming shortened V by 5 bases and J by 4 bases, and 11 bases separated the two germline ends. Germline CDR1 is SGHVS and CDR2 is FNYEAQ. The CDR3 totals 13 residues. TCRdb keeps only in-frame clones here, not all; method: immunoSEQ multiplex PCR. The data contain 2 million to 2.5 million clones, 93% of them singletons. The data were obtained in a study of shared clonotypes between healthy human individuals. Sequenced sample: naive CD4+ T cells from PBMCs. Subset denoted: CD45RA+ positively selected. The V call is TRBV7-6, the J call TRBJ1-1; weak D call: TRBD1 (5 bases). This clonotype was obtained from a man aged 18 to 30 in good health. Some clones in this sample may be carry-over from other donors' samples. CDR3 nucleotides: TGTGCCAGCAGCCCCAGGGTGGGCACTGAAGCTTTCTTT. It yields the protein CASSPRVGTEAFF. Based on the CDR3 plus reference TRBV7-6 and TRBJ1-1, the full variable domain is GAGVSQSPRYKVTKRGQDVALRCDPISGHVSLYWYRQALGQGPEFLTYFNYEAQQDKSGLPNDRFSAERPEGSISTLTIQRTEQRDSAMYRCASSPRVGTEAFFGQGTRLTVV.